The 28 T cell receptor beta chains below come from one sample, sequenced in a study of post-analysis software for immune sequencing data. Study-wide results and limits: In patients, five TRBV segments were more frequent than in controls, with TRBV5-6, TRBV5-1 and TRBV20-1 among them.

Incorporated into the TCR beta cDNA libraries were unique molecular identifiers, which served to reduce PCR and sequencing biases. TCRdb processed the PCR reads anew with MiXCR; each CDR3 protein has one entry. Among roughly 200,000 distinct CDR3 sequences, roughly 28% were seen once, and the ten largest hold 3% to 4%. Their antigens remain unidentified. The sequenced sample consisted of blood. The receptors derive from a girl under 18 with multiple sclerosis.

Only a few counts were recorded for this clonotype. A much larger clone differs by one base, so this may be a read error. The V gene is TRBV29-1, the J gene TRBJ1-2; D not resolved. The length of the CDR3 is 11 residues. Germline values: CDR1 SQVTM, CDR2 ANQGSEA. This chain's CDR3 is CSVGGNYGYIF. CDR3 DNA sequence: TGCAGCGTTGGAGGGAACTATGGCTACATCTTC.

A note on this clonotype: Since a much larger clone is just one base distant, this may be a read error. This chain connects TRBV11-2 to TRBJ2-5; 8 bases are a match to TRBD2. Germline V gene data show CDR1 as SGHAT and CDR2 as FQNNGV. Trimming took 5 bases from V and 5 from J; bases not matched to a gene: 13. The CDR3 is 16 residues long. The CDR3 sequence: CASSPRLAMGTETQYF. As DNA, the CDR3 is TGTGCCAGCAGCCCGAGACTAGCGATGGGTACGGAGACCCAGTACTTC.

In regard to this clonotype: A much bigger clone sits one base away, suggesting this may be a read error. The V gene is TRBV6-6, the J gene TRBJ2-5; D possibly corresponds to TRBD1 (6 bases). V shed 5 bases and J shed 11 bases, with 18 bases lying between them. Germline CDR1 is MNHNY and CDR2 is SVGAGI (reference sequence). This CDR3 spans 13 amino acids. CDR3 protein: CASSRRRDNEQYF. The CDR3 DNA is TGTGCCAGCAGTCGCCGACGGGACAATGAGCAGTACTTC.

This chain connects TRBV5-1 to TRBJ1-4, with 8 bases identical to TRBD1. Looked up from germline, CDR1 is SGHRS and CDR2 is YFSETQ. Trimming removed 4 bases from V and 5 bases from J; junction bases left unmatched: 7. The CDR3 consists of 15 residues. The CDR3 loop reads CASSPKRDRNEKLFF. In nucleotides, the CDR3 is TGCGCCAGCAGCCCGAAAAGGGACAGGAATGAAAAACTGTTTTTT.

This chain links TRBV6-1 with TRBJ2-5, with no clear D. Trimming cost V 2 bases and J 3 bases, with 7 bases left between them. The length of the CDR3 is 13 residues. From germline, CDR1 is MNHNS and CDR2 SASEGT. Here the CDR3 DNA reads TGTGCCAGCAGTGAACGGTGGGAAGAGACCCAGTACTTC. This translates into CASSERWEETQYF.

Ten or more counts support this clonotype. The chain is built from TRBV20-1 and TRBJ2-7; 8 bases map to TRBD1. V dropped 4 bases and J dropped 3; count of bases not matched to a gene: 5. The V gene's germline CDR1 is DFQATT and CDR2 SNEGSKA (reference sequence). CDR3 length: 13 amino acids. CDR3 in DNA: TGCAGTGCTAACCGACAGGGGCGCTACGAGCAGTACTTC. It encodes CSANRQGRYEQYF.

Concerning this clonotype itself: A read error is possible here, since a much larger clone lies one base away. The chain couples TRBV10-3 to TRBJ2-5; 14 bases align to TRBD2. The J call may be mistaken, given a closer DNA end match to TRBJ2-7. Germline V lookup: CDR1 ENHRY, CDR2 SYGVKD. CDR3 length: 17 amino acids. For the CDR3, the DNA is TGTGCCATCAGTGGCGGGACTAGCGGGGGTCGGTCCTACGAGCAGTACTTC. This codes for CAISGGTSGGRSYEQYF.

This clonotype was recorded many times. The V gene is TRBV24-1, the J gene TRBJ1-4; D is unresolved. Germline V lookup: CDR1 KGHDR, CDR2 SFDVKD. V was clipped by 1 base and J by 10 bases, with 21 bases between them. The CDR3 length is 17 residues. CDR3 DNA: TGTGCCACCAGTGATTTTCCGTCGTATGGGGTCGAGGTAAAACTGTTTTTT. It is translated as CATSDFPSYGVEVKLFF.

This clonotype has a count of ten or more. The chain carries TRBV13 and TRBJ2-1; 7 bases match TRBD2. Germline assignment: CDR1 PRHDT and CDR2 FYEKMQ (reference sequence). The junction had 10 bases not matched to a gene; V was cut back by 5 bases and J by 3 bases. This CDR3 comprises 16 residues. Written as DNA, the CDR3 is TGTGCCAGCAGCCACACTAGAACGGGAGGCTACAATGAGCAGTTCTTC. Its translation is CASSHTRTGGYNEQFF.

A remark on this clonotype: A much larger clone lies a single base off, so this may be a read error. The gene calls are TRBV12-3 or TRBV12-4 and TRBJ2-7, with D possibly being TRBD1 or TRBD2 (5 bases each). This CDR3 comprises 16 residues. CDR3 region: CVSSSLGTGNSYEQYF. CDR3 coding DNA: TGTGTCAGCAGTTCTCTTGGGACGGGGAACTCCTACGAGCAGTACTTC.

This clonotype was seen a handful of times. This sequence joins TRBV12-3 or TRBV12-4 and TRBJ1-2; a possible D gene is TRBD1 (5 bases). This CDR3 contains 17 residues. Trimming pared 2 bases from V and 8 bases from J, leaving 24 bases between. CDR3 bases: TGTGCCAGCAGTTTACCCCCTTCTAGCGGGGCATGGAAGGGCTACACCTTC. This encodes CASSLPPSSGAWKGYTF.

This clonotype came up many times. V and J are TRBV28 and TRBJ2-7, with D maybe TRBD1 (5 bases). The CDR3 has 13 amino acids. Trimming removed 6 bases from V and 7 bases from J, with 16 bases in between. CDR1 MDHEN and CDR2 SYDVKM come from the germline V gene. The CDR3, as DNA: TGTGCCAGCAGCCCAGACAGAGGACGGGAGCAGTACTTC. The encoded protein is CASSPDRGREQYF.

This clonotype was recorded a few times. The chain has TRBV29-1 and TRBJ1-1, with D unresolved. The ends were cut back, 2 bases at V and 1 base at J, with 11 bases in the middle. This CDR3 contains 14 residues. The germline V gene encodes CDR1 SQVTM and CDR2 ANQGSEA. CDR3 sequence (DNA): TGCAGCGTTGAACGGCAACATAGGAACACTGAAGCTTTCTTT. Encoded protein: CSVERQHRNTEAFF.

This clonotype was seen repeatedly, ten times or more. CDR3 in DNA: TGTGCCAGCAGCTCTCTGGGAGCGGGGGGGCCTAATGAGCAGTTCTTC. Its translation: CASSSLGAGGPNEQFF. The rearrangement uses TRBV7-3 and TRBJ2-1, with 10 positions matching TRBD2. The CDR3 contains 16 residues. CDR1 SGHTA and CDR2 FQGTGA come from the germline V gene. V was clipped by 4 bases and J by 7 bases; unmatched bases: 10.

DNA for the CDR3: TGTGCCAGCAGCGCATTCCGGGGCACTGAAGCTTTCTTT. Amino acid sequence: CASSAFRGTEAFF. V usage is TRBV12-3 or TRBV12-4 and J usage is TRBJ1-1; the D is unclear. CDR3 length: 13 residues. The germline V and J ends were trimmed by 6 bases and 4 bases, with 12 bases remaining between them.

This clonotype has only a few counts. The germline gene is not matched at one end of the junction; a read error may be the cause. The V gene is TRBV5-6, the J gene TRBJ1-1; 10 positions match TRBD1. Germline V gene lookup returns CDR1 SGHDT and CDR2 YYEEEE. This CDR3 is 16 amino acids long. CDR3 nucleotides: TGTGCCAGTAGCTGGGGACAGGGGACCACCTTCGTTAGGGCTTTCTTT. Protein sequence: CASSWGQGTTFVRAFF. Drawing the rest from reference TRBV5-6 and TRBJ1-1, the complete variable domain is DAGVTQSPTHLIKTRGQQVTLRCSPKSGHDTVSWYQQALGQGPQFIFQYYEEEERQRGNFPDRFSGHQFPNYSSELNVNALLLGDSALYLCASSWGQGTTFVRAFFGQGTRLTVV.

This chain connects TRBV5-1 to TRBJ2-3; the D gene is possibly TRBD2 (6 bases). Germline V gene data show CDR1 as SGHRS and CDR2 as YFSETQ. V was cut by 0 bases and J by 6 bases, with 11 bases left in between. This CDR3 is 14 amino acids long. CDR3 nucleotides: TGCGCCAGCAGCTTGGGGCAGGCGGGGGATACGCAGTATTTT. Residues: CASSLGQAGDTQYF. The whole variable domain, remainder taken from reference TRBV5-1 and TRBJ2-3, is KAGVTQTPRYLIKTRGQQVTLSCSPISGHRSVSWYQQTPGQGLQFLFEYFSETQRNKGNFPGRFSGRQFSNSRSEMNVSTLELGDSALYLCASSLGQAGDTQYFGPGTRLTVL.

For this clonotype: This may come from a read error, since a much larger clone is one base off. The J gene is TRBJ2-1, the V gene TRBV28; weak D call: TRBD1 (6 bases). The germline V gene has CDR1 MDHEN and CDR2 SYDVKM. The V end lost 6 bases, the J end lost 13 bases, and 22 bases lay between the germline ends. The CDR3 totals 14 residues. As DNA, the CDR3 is TGTGCCAGCAGGTCCGGGACAACTGTGGAGACCCAGTTCTTC. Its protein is CASRSGTTVETQFF.

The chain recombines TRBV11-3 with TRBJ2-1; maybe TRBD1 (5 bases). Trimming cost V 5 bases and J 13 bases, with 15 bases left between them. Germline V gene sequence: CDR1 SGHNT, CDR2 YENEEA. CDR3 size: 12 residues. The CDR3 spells CASSPRGGIQFF. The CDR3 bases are TGTGCCAGCAGCCCTAGGGGTGGGATACAGTTCTTC.

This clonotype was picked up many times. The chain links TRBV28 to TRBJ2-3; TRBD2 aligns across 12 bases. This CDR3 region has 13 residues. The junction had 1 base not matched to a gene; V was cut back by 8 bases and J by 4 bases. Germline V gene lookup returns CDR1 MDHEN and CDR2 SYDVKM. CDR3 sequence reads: CASLAGGPDTQYF. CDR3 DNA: TGTGCCAGCCTAGCGGGGGGGCCAGATACGCAGTATTTT.

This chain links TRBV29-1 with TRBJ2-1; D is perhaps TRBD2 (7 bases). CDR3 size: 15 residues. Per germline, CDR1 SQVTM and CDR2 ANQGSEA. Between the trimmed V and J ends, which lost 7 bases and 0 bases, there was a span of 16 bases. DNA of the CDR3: TGCAGCGCCGAGGGGGGCGGGAGCTCCTACAATGAGCAGTTCTTC. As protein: CSAEGGGSSYNEQFF.

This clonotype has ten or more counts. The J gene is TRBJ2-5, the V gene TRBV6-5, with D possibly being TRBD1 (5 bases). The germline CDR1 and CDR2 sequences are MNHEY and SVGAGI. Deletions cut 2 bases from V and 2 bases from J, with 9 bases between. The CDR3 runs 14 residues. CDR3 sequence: CASSYSRVQETQYF. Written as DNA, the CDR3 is TGTGCCAGCAGTTACAGCAGGGTGCAAGAGACCCAGTACTTC.

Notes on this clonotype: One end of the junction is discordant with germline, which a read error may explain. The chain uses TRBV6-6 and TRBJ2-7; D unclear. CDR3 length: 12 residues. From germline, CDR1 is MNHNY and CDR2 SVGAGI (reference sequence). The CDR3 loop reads CANSSVRSEQYF. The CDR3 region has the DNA TGTGCCAACAGTTCGGTGCGTTCTGAGCAGTACTTC.

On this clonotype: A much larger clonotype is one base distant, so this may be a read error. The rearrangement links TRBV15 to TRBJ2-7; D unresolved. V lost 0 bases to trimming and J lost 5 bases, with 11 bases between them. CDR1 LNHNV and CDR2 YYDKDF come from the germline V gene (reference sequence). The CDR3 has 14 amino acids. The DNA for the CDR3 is TGTGCCACCAGCAGAGATCTGGCCGCCCACGAGCAGTACTTC. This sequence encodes CATSRDLAAHEQYF.

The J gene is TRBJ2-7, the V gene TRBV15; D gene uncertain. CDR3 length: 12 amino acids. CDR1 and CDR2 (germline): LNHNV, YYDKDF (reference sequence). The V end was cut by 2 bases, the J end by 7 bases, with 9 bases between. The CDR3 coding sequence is TGTGCCACCAGCAGAAATGGGGTAGAGCAGTACTTC. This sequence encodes CATSRNGVEQYF.

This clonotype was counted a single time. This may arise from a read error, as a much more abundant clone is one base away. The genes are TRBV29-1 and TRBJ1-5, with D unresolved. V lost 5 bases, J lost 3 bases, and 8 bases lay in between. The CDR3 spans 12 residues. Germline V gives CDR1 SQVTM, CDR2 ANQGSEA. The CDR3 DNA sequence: TGCAGCGTTAGGGCTAACAATCAGCCCCAGCATTTT. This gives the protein CSVRANNQPQHF.

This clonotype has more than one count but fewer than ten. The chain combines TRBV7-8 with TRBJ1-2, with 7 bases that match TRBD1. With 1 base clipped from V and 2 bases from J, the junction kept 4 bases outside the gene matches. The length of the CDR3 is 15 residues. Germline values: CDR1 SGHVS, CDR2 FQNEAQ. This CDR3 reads CASSLEGQVNYGYTF. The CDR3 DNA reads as TGTGCCAGCAGCTTAGAAGGACAGGTCAACTATGGCTACACCTTC. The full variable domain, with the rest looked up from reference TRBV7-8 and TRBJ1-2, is GAGVSQSPRYKVAKRGQDVALRCDPISGHVSLFWYQQALGQGPEFLTYFQNEAQLDKSGLPSDRFFAERPEGSVSTLKIQRTQQEDSAVYLCASSLEGQVNYGYTFGSGTRLTVV.

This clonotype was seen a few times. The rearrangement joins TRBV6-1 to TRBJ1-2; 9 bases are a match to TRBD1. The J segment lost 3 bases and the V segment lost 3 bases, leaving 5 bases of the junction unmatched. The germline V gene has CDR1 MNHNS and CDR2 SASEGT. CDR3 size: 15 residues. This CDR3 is CASSEVTGGYYGYTF. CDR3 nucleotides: TGTGCCAGCAGTGAGGTAACAGGGGGCTACTATGGCTACACCTTC.